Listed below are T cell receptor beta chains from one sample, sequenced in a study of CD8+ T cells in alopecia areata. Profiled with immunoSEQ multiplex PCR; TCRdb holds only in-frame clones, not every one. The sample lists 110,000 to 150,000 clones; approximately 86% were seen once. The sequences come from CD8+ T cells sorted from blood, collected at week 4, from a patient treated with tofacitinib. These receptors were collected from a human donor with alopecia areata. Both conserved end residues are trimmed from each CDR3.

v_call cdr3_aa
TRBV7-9 ASSPRTLETQY
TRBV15 ATSSGLAGIQETQY
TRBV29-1 SVEDNREGAF
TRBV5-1 ASSPDRGAREQY
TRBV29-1 SVVDRVYGYT
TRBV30 AWSSTVDYEQY
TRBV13 ASSFGTQNTEAF
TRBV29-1 SVEPRGRAGDEQF
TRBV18 ASSPPKETQY
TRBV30 AWSAAYEQY
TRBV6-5 ASSLLGGHTGELF
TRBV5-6 ASSSMDREPYEQY
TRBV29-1 SVEELGGRGPSDYGYT
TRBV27 ASSPSSGESSYEQY
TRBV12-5 ASGLVLSGNQPQH
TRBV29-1 SVDASGRADEQF
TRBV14 ASSRTGSGNIQY
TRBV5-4 ASSLGQSYEQY
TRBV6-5 ASSYDGLVSGYT
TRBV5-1 ASSLASPTEAF